This T cell receptor beta chain was captured in a study of OX40 agonist ivuxolimab in advanced cancers. General study points: More expanded clones were found, on average, in CD8+ than in CD4+ T cells.

Trimming removed 10 bases at V and 6 bases at J, with 7 bases between. The germline V gene has CDR1 MNHEY and CDR2 SVGAGI. The CDR3 is 10 residues long. Profiled with immunoSEQ multiplex PCR; TCRdb holds only in-frame clones, not every one. The repertoire has just over 60,000 clones, 92% of them found once; the top ten carry around 0.63%. As for this clone: Its matching antigen is unknown.

This receptor was identified in an adult with an advanced solid tumor such as melanoma, head and neck, liver or kidney cancer. V usage is TRBV6-5 and J usage is TRBJ2-1, with no clear D. Specimen: CD4+ or CD8+ T cells sorted from blood, collected in a trial of the OX40 agonist ivuxolimab. In DNA form, the CDR3 reads TGTGCCACCACTGGCAATGAGCAGTTCTTC. It yields the protein CATTGNEQFF.